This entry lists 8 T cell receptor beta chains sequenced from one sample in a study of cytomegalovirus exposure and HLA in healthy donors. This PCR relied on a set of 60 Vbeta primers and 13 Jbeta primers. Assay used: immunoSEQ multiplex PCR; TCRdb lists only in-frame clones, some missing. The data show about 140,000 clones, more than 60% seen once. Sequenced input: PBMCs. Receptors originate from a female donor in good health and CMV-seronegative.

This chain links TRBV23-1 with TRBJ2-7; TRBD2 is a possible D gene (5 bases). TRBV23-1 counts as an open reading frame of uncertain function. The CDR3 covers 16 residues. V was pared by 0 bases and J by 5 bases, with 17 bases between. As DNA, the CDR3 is TGCGCCAGCAGTCAATCTCCGACACCCCGGGATGACGAGCAGTACTTC. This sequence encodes CASSQSPTPRDDEQYF.

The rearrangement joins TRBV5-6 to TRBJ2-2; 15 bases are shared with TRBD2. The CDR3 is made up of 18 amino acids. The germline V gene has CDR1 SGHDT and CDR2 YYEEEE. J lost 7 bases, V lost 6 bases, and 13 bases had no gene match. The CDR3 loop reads CASNRDRGLAGGNGELFF. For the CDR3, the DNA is TGTGCCAGCAACCGGGACAGGGGACTAGCGGGAGGTAACGGGGAGCTGTTTTTT.

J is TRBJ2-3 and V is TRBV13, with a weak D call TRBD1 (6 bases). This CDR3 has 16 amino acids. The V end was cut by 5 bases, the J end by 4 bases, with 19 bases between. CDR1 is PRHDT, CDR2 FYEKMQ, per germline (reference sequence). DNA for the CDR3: TGTGCCAGCAGCCATTCAGGGGACCCTAGGGCAGATACGCAGTATTTT. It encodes CASSHSGDPRADTQYF.

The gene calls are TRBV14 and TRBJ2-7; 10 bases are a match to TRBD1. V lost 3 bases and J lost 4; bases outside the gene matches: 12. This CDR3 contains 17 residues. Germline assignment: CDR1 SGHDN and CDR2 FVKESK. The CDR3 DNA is TGTGCCAGCAGCCAGGGACAGGGGAGAAGGAGCCCTTACGAGCAGTACTTC. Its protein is CASSQGQGRRSPYEQYF.

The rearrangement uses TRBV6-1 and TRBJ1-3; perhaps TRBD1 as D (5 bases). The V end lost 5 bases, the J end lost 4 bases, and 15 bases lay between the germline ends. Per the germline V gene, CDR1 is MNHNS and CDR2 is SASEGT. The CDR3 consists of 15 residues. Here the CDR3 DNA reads TGTGCCAGCAGTTTAACCCCAGGGAACGGAAACACCATATATTTT. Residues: CASSLTPGNGNTIYF.

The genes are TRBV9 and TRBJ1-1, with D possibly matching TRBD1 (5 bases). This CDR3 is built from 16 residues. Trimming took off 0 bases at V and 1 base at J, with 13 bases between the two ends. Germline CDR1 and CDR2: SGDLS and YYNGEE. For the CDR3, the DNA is TGTGCCAGCAGCGTAGCGGTTGGGGGGGGGAACACTGAAGCTTTCTTT. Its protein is CASSVAVGGGNTEAFF.

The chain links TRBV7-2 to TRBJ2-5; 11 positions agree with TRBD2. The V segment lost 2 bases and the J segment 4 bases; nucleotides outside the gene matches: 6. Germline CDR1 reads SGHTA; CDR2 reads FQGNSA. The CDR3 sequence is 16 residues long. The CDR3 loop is CASSLRLAGGGETQYF. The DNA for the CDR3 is TGTGCCAGCAGCTTACGTCTAGCGGGGGGTGGAGAGACCCAGTACTTC.

CDR3 nucleotide sequence: TGTGCCAGCAGCAAGTTTCAGGGGAAGGGTGAAAAACTGTTTTTT. Its protein product is CASSKFQGKGEKLFF. V usage is TRBV21-1 and J usage is TRBJ1-4; TRBD1 is the table's D call and was not checked against the DNA. TRBV21-1 is a pseudogene segment. The CDR3 has 15 amino acids.